This T cell receptor beta chain was sequenced for a study of T cells in Graves' hyperthyroidism and ophthalmopathy. Notes on the study in general: Through a model of 13 V-J features, ophthalmopathy was separated from stable hyperthyroidism.

This clonotype was counted many times. The antigen remains undetermined. Hyperthyroidism was newly diagnosed in patients aged 18 to 65 (duration under 2 months). Criteria for exclusion of patients were uncontrolled infection, other autoimmune disease, pregnancy or lactation. Isolation of PBMCs was performed on around 10 ml fresh peripheral blood. V lost 4 bases, J lost 7 bases, and 19 bases lay in between. CDR1 and CDR2 (germline): MDHEN, SYDVKM. This CDR3 contains 15 residues. TCR beta CDR3 regions were amplified from RNA. TCR CDR3 underwent first-round RT-PCR with the HTBI primer set. TCRdb re-analysed the multiplex PCR reads in MiXCR, keeping a single row per CDR3 protein. This table has roughly 420,000 distinct CDR3 sequences, about a sixth appearing once.

The rearrangement links TRBV28 to TRBJ2-5, with a weak D call TRBD1 (5 bases). The sample taken for sequencing was blood. This receptor was obtained from a woman between 18 and 29 years old with Graves' hyperthyroidism. CDR3 protein: CASSSLGHPTGTQYF. CDR3 DNA: TGTGCCAGCAGTTCCCTCGGACATCCCACGGGGACCCAGTACTTC.